The 13 T cell receptor beta chains below were found in one sample sequenced in a study of naive and memory T cell subsets. Ligated cDNA underwent four rounds of PCR with nested alpha and beta constant region primers and SP2. TCRdb re-called the UMI-ligation and nested PCR reads with MiXCR, one entry per CDR3 protein. In the table there are some 40,000 distinct CDR3 sequences, roughly 9.6% of which are singletons. The treatment: skin biopsy from PPD injection site in Mantoux-positive individual. An oligonucleotide containing a UMI was ligated to the 3' end of TCR cDNA. The sample consisted of skin, taken from a tuberculin skin test site. Receptors originate from an adult in good health.

In this sample, this clonotype turned up many times. The V call is TRBV28, the J call TRBJ2-1; 8 nucleotides agree with TRBD1. Germline values: CDR1 MDHEN, CDR2 SYDVKM. V lost 1 base, J lost 8 bases, and 1 base stayed unmatched. The CDR3 totals 13 residues. CDR3 in amino acids: CASSLSGGDEQFF. The CDR3 DNA reads as TGTGCCAGCAGTTTATCAGGGGGCGATGAGCAGTTCTTC. Drawing the rest from reference TRBV28 and TRBJ2-1, the complete variable domain is DVKVTQSSRYLVKRTGEKVFLECVQDMDHENMFWYRQDPGLGLRLIYFSYDVKMKEKGDIPEGYSVSREKKERFSLILESASTNQTSMYLCASSLSGGDEQFFGPGTRLTVL.

This clonotype came up a few times. A clone one base away is much larger, so this may be a read error. This chain links TRBV7-9 with TRBJ2-5, with D maybe TRBD2 (6 bases). Germline CDR1 reads SEHNR; CDR2 reads FQNEAQ (reference sequence). The CDR3 runs 14 residues. This CDR3 is CVSCSVREQETQYF. CDR3 nucleotides: TGTGTCAGCTGTTCGGTTCGGGAGCAAGAGACCCAGTACTTC.

This clonotype was detected many times. The chain recombines TRBV4-1 with TRBJ2-7; 10 nucleotides line up with TRBD1. V dropped 0 bases and J dropped 3; count of bases not matched to a gene: 5. From germline, CDR1 is MGHRA and CDR2 YSYEKL. CDR3 size: 16 residues. The CDR3 region is CASSQEETGGLYEQYF. CDR3 in DNA: TGCGCCAGCAGCCAAGAGGAGACAGGGGGCCTCTACGAGCAGTACTTC.

This clonotype came up many times. The rearrangement links TRBV19 to TRBJ2-1; a weak D match, TRBD2 (6 bases). V was trimmed by 2 bases and J by 8 bases, leaving 10 bases between them. Germline V lookup: CDR1 LNHDA, CDR2 SQIVND (reference sequence). The CDR3 contains 13 residues. In nucleotides, the CDR3 is TGTGCCAGTAGTATATCCCCGGGAGATGAGCAGTTCTTC. This gives the protein CASSISPGDEQFF.

Worth noting for this clonotype: This may be a read error, as it is one base from a much larger clone. The chain links TRBV29-1 to TRBJ2-1; 11 positions agree with TRBD1. Trimming removed 6 bases from V and 7 bases from J; junction bases left unmatched: 5. The CDR3 runs to 13 residues. Germline-derived CDR1 and CDR2 are SQVTM and ANQGSEA. CDR3 protein: CSVWTGGENEQFF. The CDR3 coding sequence is TGCAGCGTCTGGACAGGGGGCGAAAATGAGCAGTTCTTC.

The DNA for the CDR3 is TGTGCCAGCAGTTTATCGACGTCAACGAATTCTTACAATGAGCAGTTCTTC. It translates to CASSLSTSTNSYNEQFF. V gene TRBV27 combines with J gene TRBJ2-1; no clear D. The CDR3 length is 17 residues. The ends were cut back, 0 bases at V and 4 bases at J, with 16 bases in the middle. The germline gives CDR1 MNHEY, CDR2 SMNVEV (reference sequence).

The J gene is TRBJ1-1, the V gene TRBV28, with D perhaps matching TRBD1 (5 bases). The CDR3 runs 14 residues. Trimming left V 8 bases short and J 1 base short, with 14 bases between. Germline V gene data show CDR1 as MDHEN and CDR2 as SYDVKM. The CDR3 coding sequence is TGTGCCAGCGATGAATGGCAGGGGAACACTGAAGCTTTCTTT. Encoded protein: CASDEWQGNTEAFF.

This clonotype was seen repeatedly, ten times or more. J is TRBJ2-5 and V is TRBV9, with 11 bases aligning to TRBD1. V shed 4 bases and J 5 bases; nucleotides not matched to a gene: 10. From germline, CDR1 is SGDLS and CDR2 YYNGEE. The CDR3 is 16 amino acids. The CDR3 is CASSPVGTGGQETQYF. Here the CDR3 DNA reads TGTGCCAGCAGCCCCGTTGGGACAGGGGGTCAGGAGACCCAGTACTTC.

V is TRBV3-1 and J is TRBJ2-2, with D unresolved. This CDR3 is 16 amino acids long. Germline V gives CDR1 LGHDT, CDR2 YNNKEL (reference sequence). The V end was cut by 0 bases, the J end by 2 bases, with 10 bases between. As DNA, the CDR3 is TGTGCCAGCAGCCAAGATACGACAAGCAACACCGGGGAGCTGTTTTTT. Translated: CASSQDTTSNTGELFF. Combining the CDR3 with reference TRBV3-1 and TRBJ2-2 gives the whole variable domain DTAVSQTPKYLVTQMGNDKSIKCEQNLGHDTMYWYKQDSKKFLKIMFSYNNKELIINETVPNRFSPKSPDKAHLNLHINSLELGDSAVYFCASSQDTTSNTGELFFGEGSRLTVL.

CDR3 protein: CASSLEAGRETQYF. CDR3 nucleotide sequence: TGTGCCAGCAGCTTAGAAGCGGGTAGGGAGACCCAGTACTTC. J is TRBJ2-5 and V is TRBV11-2; D may be TRBD2 (6 bases). Germline values: CDR1 SGHAT, CDR2 FQNNGV. The CDR3 spans 14 residues. Trimming left V 0 bases short and J 5 bases short, with 10 bases between.

This clonotype was detected many times. The chain combines TRBV19 with TRBJ1-4; 7 bases map to TRBD1. The trim removed 5 bases at V and 0 bases at J, leaving 3 bases unmatched. Germline assignment: CDR1 LNHDA and CDR2 SQIVND (reference sequence). The length of the CDR3 is 15 residues. CDR3 DNA sequence: TGTGCCAGTAGTCCCGGGACAGCAACTAATGAAAAACTGTTTTTT. Translated, it gives CASSPGTATNEKLFF.

This clonotype was seen repeatedly, ten times or more. The chain has TRBV30 and TRBJ2-2, with 16 bases matching TRBD2. Trimming cost V 6 bases and J 4 bases; bases outside gene matches: 5. CDR1 and CDR2 (germline): GTSNPN, SVGIG (reference sequence). This CDR3 contains 16 residues. The CDR3 loop reads CACHGTSGRATGELFF. The CDR3 region has the DNA TGTGCCTGCCACGGGACTAGCGGGAGGGCCACCGGGGAGCTGTTTTTT.

This clonotype showed up many times. V gene TRBV6-1 combines with J gene TRBJ1-4; 9 bases are shared with TRBD1. V lost 5 bases, J lost 6 bases, and 1 base stayed unmatched. Germline CDR1 MNHNS, CDR2 SASEGT. The CDR3 runs 13 residues. CDR3 DNA: TGTGCCAGCAGTCGGGACAGGGATGAAAAACTGTTTTTT. Amino acids: CASSRDRDEKLFF.